These T cell receptor beta chains were read from a single sample in a study of identifying expanded T cells in peripheral blood. The repertoire was sequenced with immunoSEQ multiplex PCR; TCRdb's copy has only in-frame clones and lacks some. Among about 90,000 clones listed, approximately 85% were seen once. Sequencing was carried out using blood. Every receptor here comes from a person aged 18-70 years in good health. Both conserved end residues are part of each CDR3. The D gene is left open where the match is weak. Size is stated for part of the rows, as once, few or many counts, or as a class when the clone is expanded.

cdr3_nt | cdr3_aa | j_call | clone_size | v_call | d_call
TGTGCCATGGGGACAGGGGATAGCAATCAGCCCCAGCATTTT | CAMGTGDSNQPQHF | TRBJ1-5 | NA | TRBV10-3 | TRBD1
TGCGCCAGCAGCTTGGCGACGTCCAGCTCCTACGAGCAGTACTTC | CASSLATSSSYEQYF | TRBJ2-7 | NA | TRBV5-1 | NA
TGTGCCAGCCGCGCAGACCTAGCGGGAGACTACAATGAGCAGTTCTTC | CASRADLAGDYNEQFF | TRBJ2-1 | NA | TRBV2 | TRBD2
TGTGCCAGCTCCCCCTCCGATGGACTAGCGCCCTACGAGCAGTACTTC | CASSPSDGLAPYEQYF | TRBJ2-7 | once | TRBV18 | TRBD2
TGTGCCAGCAGCCCCGTCGGGGGTCCTAACTATGGCTACACCTTC | CASSPVGGPNYGYTF | TRBJ1-2 | NA | TRBV7-9 | NA
TGTGCCAGCAGTGAAGCCCAGGGGCCCACTGCCTACGAGCAGTACTTC | CASSEAQGPTAYEQYF | TRBJ2-7 | NA | TRBV6-1 | NA
TGTGCCACCACGGTCGTAGTAGGGGATACGCAGTATTTT | CATTVVVGDTQYF | TRBJ2-3 | once | TRBV7-2 | NA
TGTGCCAGCAGCTTAGATTCAACAGCAACTGAAGCTTTCTTT | CASSLDSTATEAFF | TRBJ1-1 | NA | TRBV11-3 | NA
TGTGCCAGCAGGCTGGACAGTAACACCGGGGAGCTGTTTTTT | CASRLDSNTGELFF | TRBJ2-2 | NA | TRBV5-4 | NA
TGTGCCAGCTCCCCGACAGGGGAAGACTATGGCTACACCTTC | CASSPTGEDYGYTF | TRBJ1-2 | NA | TRBV18 | TRBD1
TGTGCCAGCAGCTTGGCAAGGACTAGGGGCGAGCAGTACTTC | CASSLARTRGEQYF | TRBJ2-7 | NA | TRBV5-4 | TRBD2
TGTGCCAGCTCACCTGGGCAGGGACCCTCTGGGGCCAACGTCCTGACTTTC | CASSPGQGPSGANVLTF | TRBJ2-6 | NA | TRBV18 | NA
TGTGCCAGCAGCTTAGCCCGACTAGCGGAAGAGCAGTTCTTC | CASSLARLAEEQFF | TRBJ2-1 | NA | TRBV7-9 | TRBD2
TGTGCCAGCAGTTACTTCGACAGGAACACTGAAGCTTTCTTT | CASSYFDRNTEAFF | TRBJ1-1 | once | TRBV6-5 | NA